This T cell receptor beta chain was captured in a study of blood T cells in healthy people across ages (dated by TCRdb to about 2015). Study-wide context: In model experiments, template switching captured roughly one uniquely barcoded TCR beta cDNA molecule for every two T cells. Two additional independent replicas of 1 million unique cDNA reads from the same blood draw were analyzed for two donors (one aged 18 to 30 and one aged 80 or older). Using deep sequencing normalized with unique cDNA molecular identifiers, the study measured how TCR beta repertoire diversity changes with age. Four age groups were formed from the donors: young (average about 17 years), middle-aged (approximately 39), aged (around 68) and long-lived (less than 85). To avoid experimental bias, donors of different ages were spread randomly across the sequencing lanes.

Library prep was done by 5' RACE. TCRdb records Illumina HiSeq 2500 as the sequencer. A second PCR of roughly 6 to 11 cycles was run with a J-beta primer mix and a sample-barcoded 5' primer. A template-switch 5' adaptor carrying 12 random nucleotides introduced a unique molecular identifier onto each TCR beta cDNA molecule. Each sample yielded at least 3 million CDR3-containing paired-end reads. All of the RNA was converted into first-strand cDNA using the Mint cDNA synthesis kit, with a TRBC-specific oligonucleotide serving as the primer. After uracil-DNA glycosylase treatment, a first 18-cycle PCR used universal primers M1SS and BC2_uni_R on all cDNA. As for the authors' bioinformatics: For normalization, 1 million high-quality reads, each with a distinct molecular identifier, were randomly selected from each sample. Instead of being binned into consensus sequences, reads that shared molecular identifiers were thrown out. CDR3 identification, clonotype clustering and error correction used MiTCR with a Q25 quality threshold and the strictest error-elimination algorithm. A nonparametric unseen species model with Euler transformation was used to estimate a lower bound on total TCR beta diversity. TCRdb itself trimmed the public reads at Q25 with fastp, ran MiXCR and retained productive beta chains. Merged by CDR3 protein, the rows form single entries marked with the most common genes and DNA. None of the V and J calls come from the authors' own analysis; TCRdb made them. Within this sample are 1.5 million to 2 million distinct CDR3 sequences, with around 50% of them counted one time only. Of the sample, over 2% is held by the ten largest clones.

Including the terminal cysteine and phenylalanine, the CDR3 comprises 14 residues. Of the read, only the CDR3 DNA is kept; its 42 bases are in frame from base 1. The germline ends are 8 bases apart after V is trimmed by 0 bases and J by 2 bases. Per the germline V gene, SGDLS is the CDR1 and YYNGEE is the CDR2. Summary of the overall study and its limitations: Estimates of total diversity from one million sequenced T cells were regarded as lower bounds and underestimates. Because the CMV infection status of the donors was unknown, age-related changes in expanded clonotypes may potentially have been confounded. Conclusive comparison of naive and antigen-experienced compartments was prevented by the profiling of bulk unsorted PBMCs. Compared with the aged group, more naive CD4+ T cells, fewer expanded clones and increased TCR diversity were shown by the long-lived group, suggesting age selection. Observed TCR beta diversity correlated strongly with the percentage of naive T cells measured by flow cytometry. Observed TCR beta diversity per million T cells fell roughly linearly with age, and a significant reduction was already apparent by age about 38.

Systemically healthy Caucasian individuals from Russia, some 40 in total and aged about 6 to 95 years, were included as donors. Around 10 milliliters of peripheral blood were drawn from each donor into EDTA-treated Vacutainer tubes. Ficoll-Paque density-gradient centrifugation was used to isolate PBMCs, with at least 6 million obtained per sample. Total RNA was extracted from PBMCs with Trizol reagent, with at least 5 micrograms obtained per sample. The percentages of naive CD45RAhigh/CD27high T cells were determined by flow cytometry on a PBMC aliquot from every donor. On this clonotype: What antigen it recognizes has not been identified. No much larger clonotype is one base removed from it; base qualities were not supplied.

The chain is encoded by TRBV9 joined to TRBJ1-1; no confident D gene assignment can be made. Sequencing used blood. The sequence was obtained from a middle-aged woman in good health. The DNA sequence is as follows: TGTGCCAGCAGCGTAGAAGCGGAAAACACTGAAGCTTTCTTT. Its coded protein is CASSVEAENTEAFF.